This TCR beta chain appears in the sequencing data of a study of cytomegalovirus exposure and HLA in healthy donors. PCR was performed using 60 Vbeta and 13 Jbeta primers. Authors' data handling: A later analysis tallied some 84 million unique TCR beta chains, 10 million to 12 million of them shared. The assay was immunoSEQ multiplex PCR, and TCRdb's table has in-frame clones only and misses some. That table gives V, J and clone size, and the DNA gave D and trimming. Altogether roughly 140,000 clones are present, 73% being singletons, with the ten largest covering 13% to 15%. Note on this clone: The antigen remains unidentified.

Notes on the study in general: As a later analysis revealed, most CMV-associated TCR beta chains appeared HLA-restricted. When a later analysis compared HLA-associated TCR beta chains with equally common others, the HLA-associated chains turned out to be more clonally expanded and to have lower generation probabilities.

The CDR3 consists of 14 residues. Germline-derived CDR1 and CDR2 are LNHDA and SQIVND (reference sequence). V was pared by 3 bases and J by 1 base, with 9 bases between. The J gene is TRBJ1-2, the V gene TRBV19, with D uncertain. The clonotype was recovered from a human donor in good health. The sequencing input was PBMCs. The CDR3 DNA is TGTGCCAGTAGTATTTCCAGCGTTAACTATGGCTACACCTTC. Residues: CASSISSVNYGYTF.